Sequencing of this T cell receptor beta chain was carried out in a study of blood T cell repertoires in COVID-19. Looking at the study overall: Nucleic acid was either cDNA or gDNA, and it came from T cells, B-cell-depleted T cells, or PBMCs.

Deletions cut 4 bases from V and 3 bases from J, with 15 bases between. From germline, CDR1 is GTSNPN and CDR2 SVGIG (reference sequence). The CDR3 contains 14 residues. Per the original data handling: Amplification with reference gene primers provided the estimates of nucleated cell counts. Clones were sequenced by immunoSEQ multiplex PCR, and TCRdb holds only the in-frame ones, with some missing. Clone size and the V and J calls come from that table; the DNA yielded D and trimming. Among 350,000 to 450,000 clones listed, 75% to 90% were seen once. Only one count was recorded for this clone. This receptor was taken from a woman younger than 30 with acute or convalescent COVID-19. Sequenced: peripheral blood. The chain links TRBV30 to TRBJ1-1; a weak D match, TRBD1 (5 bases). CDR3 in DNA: TGTGCCTGGATTGCTGGGGGGGAGGACACTGAAGCTTTCTTT. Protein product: CAWIAGGEDTEAFF.